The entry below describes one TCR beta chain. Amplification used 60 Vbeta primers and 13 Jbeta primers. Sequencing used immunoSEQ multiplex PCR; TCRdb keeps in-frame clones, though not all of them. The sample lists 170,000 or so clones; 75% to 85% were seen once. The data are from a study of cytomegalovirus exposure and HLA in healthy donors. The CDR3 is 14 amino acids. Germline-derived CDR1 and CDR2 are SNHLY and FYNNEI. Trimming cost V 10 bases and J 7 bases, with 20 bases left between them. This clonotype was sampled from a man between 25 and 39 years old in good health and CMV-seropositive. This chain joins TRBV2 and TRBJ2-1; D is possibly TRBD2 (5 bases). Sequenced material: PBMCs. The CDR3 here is CATVLPGFGNEQFF. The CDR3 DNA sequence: TGTGCCACCGTACTACCGGGGTTCGGGAATGAGCAGTTCTTC. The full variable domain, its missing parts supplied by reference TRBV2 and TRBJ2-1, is EPEVTQTPSHQVTQMGQEVILRCVPISNHLYFYWYRQILGQKVEFLVSFYNNEISEKSEIFDDQFSVERPDGSNFTLKIRSTKLEDSAMYFCATVLPGFGNEQFFGPGTRLTVL.